These 18 T cell receptor beta chains share one sample of origin, sequenced in a study of blood T cells in healthy people across ages. With a J-beta primer mix and a sample-barcoded 5' primer, a second PCR ran 7 to 11 cycles. One entry per CDR3 protein, called by TCRdb with MiXCR from the 5' RACE reads. The sample has hundreds of thousands of distinct CDR3 sequences; over 45% are singletons. Material for sequencing was blood. Every receptor here comes from an older woman in good health.

This chain connects TRBV20-1 to TRBJ1-5; D remains ambiguous. Germline CDR1 reads DFQATT; CDR2 reads SNEGSKA (reference sequence). V lost 0 bases and J 6 bases, leaving 6 bases between the germline ends. The CDR3 loop spans 12 amino acids. The CDR3 nucleotides are TGCAGTGCTAGAGATTCTAGTCAGCCCCAGCATTTT. Its protein product is CSARDSSQPQHF.

This clonotype was found many times. The rearrangement uses TRBV20-1 and TRBJ2-5; D not certain. Trimming left V 4 bases short and J 5 bases short, with 11 bases between. CDR3 length: 12 residues. Germline CDR1 is DFQATT and CDR2 is SNEGSKA (reference sequence). CDR3 region: CSAIYYRETQYF. CDR3 nucleotides: TGCAGTGCTATTTACTATCGGGAGACCCAGTACTTC.

This chain links TRBV20-1 with TRBJ2-3; perhaps TRBD2 as D (5 bases). The ends were cut back, 5 bases at V and 4 bases at J, with 19 bases in the middle. Germline V gene lookup returns CDR1 DFQATT and CDR2 SNEGSKA (reference sequence). This CDR3 comprises 15 residues. The CDR3 spells CSAPGYHYDADTQYF. For the CDR3, the DNA is TGCAGTGCTCCGGGGTACCACTACGACGCAGATACGCAGTATTTT.

This clonotype has only a few counts. The V and J genes are TRBV20-1 and TRBJ1-2, with D perhaps TRBD1 (5 bases). The CDR3 loop spans 12 amino acids. Germline V gives CDR1 DFQATT, CDR2 SNEGSKA (reference sequence). V gave up 3 bases and J gave up 8 bases, with 13 bases separating them. CDR3: CSARRGAGGYTF. The CDR3 coding sequence is TGCAGTGCTAGGCGGGGCGCAGGCGGCTACACCTTC.

This chain uses TRBV20-1 with TRBJ1-4; possibly TRBD1 for D (6 bases). CDR1 DFQATT and CDR2 SNEGSKA come from the germline V gene (reference sequence). This CDR3 comprises 13 residues. Trimming cost V 6 bases and J 5 bases, with 13 bases left between them. Here the CDR3 DNA reads TGCAGTGCCCAGAAAGGGGGAAATGAAAAACTGTTTTTT. This sequence encodes CSAQKGGNEKLFF.

There are a few counts of this clonotype. V gene TRBV5-8 combines with J gene TRBJ2-5, with 7 bases matching TRBD1. Near its end, the DNA agrees better with TRBJ2-7, so the J call may be wrong. This CDR3 has 15 amino acids. The V gene's germline CDR1 is SGHTS and CDR2 YDEGEE. The CDR3 region is CASSLRTEGAREQYF. DNA of the CDR3: TGTGCCAGCAGCTTGAGAACCGAGGGGGCGCGCGAGCAGTACTTC.

The chain employs TRBV5-1 and TRBJ1-4, with D uncertain. V dropped 0 bases and J dropped 11 bases, with 17 bases sitting between them. The CDR3 is 15 amino acids. The germline V gene encodes CDR1 SGHRS and CDR2 YFSETQ. CDR3 DNA sequence: TGCGCCAGCAGCTTGGCTTCAAGGGCGGAGGGCAAACTGTTTTTT. Protein sequence: CASSLASRAEGKLFF.

This clonotype has a single count. Germline is not matched at one junction end, which may reflect a read error. The genes are TRBV7-2 and TRBJ2-4; tentatively, D is TRBD2 (7 bases). The CDR3 sequence is 16 residues long. CDR1 SGHTA and CDR2 FQGNSA come from the germline V gene. CDR3 protein: CASSLGGTGARNTQYF. In DNA, the CDR3 is TGTGCCAGCAGTTTGGGGGGGACGGGGGCACGGAACACTCAGTACTTC.

This clonotype was seen a handful of times. The genes are TRBV12-3 or TRBV12-4 and TRBJ2-7, with D perhaps matching TRBD1 (6 bases). The CDR3 has 15 amino acids. Trimming removed 2 bases at V and 3 bases at J, with 14 bases between. Here the CDR3 reads CASSLTGTLNYEQYF. The DNA for the CDR3 is TGTGCCAGCAGTTTAACTGGGACACTCAACTACGAGCAGTACTTC.

This chain links TRBV9 with TRBJ2-7; D ambiguous. This CDR3 has 15 residues. Looked up from germline, CDR1 is SGDLS and CDR2 is YYNGEE. V was cut by 4 bases and J by 10 bases, with 24 bases left in between. The CDR3 DNA sequence: TGTGCCAGCAGCACTGACAAGGGAACCGAAGAGATCCAGTACTTC. This sequence encodes CASSTDKGTEEIQYF. Filled out from reference TRBV9 and TRBJ2-7, the complete variable domain reads DSGVTQTPKHLITATGQRVTLRCSPRSGDLSVYWYQQSLDQGLQFLIQYYNGEERAKGNILERFSAQQFPDLHSELNLSSLELGDSALYFCASSTDKGTEEIQYFGPGTRLTVT.

This clonotype was counted between two and nine times. The rearrangement joins TRBV5-1 to TRBJ2-1; maybe TRBD2 (6 bases). The CDR3 extends over 14 amino acids. Germline loops: CDR1 SGHRS, CDR2 YFSETQ. With 7 bases removed from V and 9 bases from J, the gap between germline ends came to 20 bases. CDR3 protein: CASRPETSRGEQFF. CDR3 nucleotides: TGCGCCAGCCGACCCGAAACTAGCCGGGGTGAGCAGTTCTTC.

This clonotype was picked up a small number of times. The J gene is TRBJ2-7, the V gene TRBV27, with D possibly called TRBD1 or TRBD2 (5 bases each). The J call may be incorrect, as the DNA end agrees better with TRBJ2-5. Per germline, CDR1 MNHEY and CDR2 SMNVEV (reference sequence). The CDR3 has 13 residues. The CDR3 region is CASRKQGGETQYF. The CDR3 coding sequence is TGTGCCAGCAGGAAGCAGGGCGGGGAGACCCAGTACTTC.

The CDR3 coding sequence is TGCGCCAGCAGCCCCCAGACAGGGGTCCAGTTCTTC. Its translation: CASSPQTGVQFF. The V and J genes are TRBV5-1 and TRBJ2-1; 8 bases agree with TRBD1. The CDR3 spans 12 residues. V lost 4 bases to trimming and J lost 13 bases; unmatched junction nucleotides: 7. Germline V gene lookup returns CDR1 SGHRS and CDR2 YFSETQ.

The chain uses TRBV28 and TRBJ1-6; 7 bases match TRBD1. This CDR3 has 14 residues. Germline V lookup: CDR1 MDHEN, CDR2 SYDVKM. Trimming removed 6 bases from V and 10 bases from J; junction bases left unmatched: 9. The CDR3 DNA is TGTGCCAGCAGGGTAACAGGGGAAGGGTCACCCCTCCACTTT. Residues: CASRVTGEGSPLHF.

The CDR3 nucleotides are TGTGCCAGCAGCGTGCTTAGTGTCACAGATACGCAGTATTTT. As protein: CASSVLSVTDTQYF. V and J are TRBV9 and TRBJ2-3; D remains ambiguous. Trimming took off 2 bases at V and 2 bases at J, with 9 bases between the two ends. Germline loops: CDR1 SGDLS, CDR2 YYNGEE. The length of the CDR3 is 14 residues.

This clonotype was seen a few times. This chain uses TRBV27 with TRBJ2-7; weak D call: TRBD2 (5 bases). Germline V gene sequence: CDR1 MNHEY, CDR2 SMNVEV (reference sequence). The CDR3 sequence is 14 residues long. V lost 3 bases to trimming and J lost 4 bases, with 13 bases between them. CDR3 bases: TGTGCCAGCAGTTTGGTAGCGCATGGGTACGAGCAGTACTTC. Its translation is CASSLVAHGYEQYF.

About this clonotype itself: At one of its ends the junction is not consistent with the germline gene, which may arise from a read error. The chain has TRBV29-1 and TRBJ1-2; possible D gene TRBD1, 5 bases. Germline CDR1 SQVTM, CDR2 ANQGSEA. The CDR3 totals 14 residues. Written as DNA, the CDR3 is TGCAGCGTTCCTATTGCAGGGTTCGGGGATGGTTACACCTTC. Its translation is CSVPIAGFGDGYTF.

This sequence joins TRBV12-5 and TRBJ2-1; D call uncertain. This CDR3 is 13 amino acids long. V lost 1 base, J lost 4 bases, and 5 bases lay in between. In germline, CDR1 is LGHNT, CDR2 FRNRAP. CDR3 sequence (DNA): TGTGCTAGTGGTTTGGACGTATACAATGAGCAGTTCTTC. Translated, it gives CASGLDVYNEQFF. The variable domain in full, completed from reference TRBV12-5 and TRBJ2-1, reads DARVTQTPRHKVTEMGQEVTMRCQPILGHNTVFWYRQTMMQGLELLAYFRNRAPLDDSGMPKDRFSAEMPDATLATLKIQPSEPRDSAVYFCASGLDVYNEQFFGPGTRLTVL.